This section outlines one T cell receptor (beta chain) sequence together with its context. Its antigen is undetermined. Here immunoSEQ multiplex PCR was the method, and the copy in TCRdb shows in-frame clones only, minus some. The sample includes 85,000 to 120,000 clones, over 90% seen only once; the top ten take roughly 3.1%. The data stem from a study of T cells in pancreatic ductal adenocarcinoma. Study findings and constraints: Blood had more productive templates and about 8-fold more unique clonotypes than tumor. No significant tumor-blood clonality difference; means were about 0.1 and 0.065. Enrichment of CD45RO+ effector over naive T cells in tumors may bias clonality. Results skew toward the minority of patients with early-stage disease.

No neoadjuvant therapy was given to the selected pancreatic ductal adenocarcinoma patients before their surgery. The sequencing input was PBMCs. This TCR came from a human donor with pancreatic ductal adenocarcinoma.

CDR3 region: CASSAWAGLKINQPQHF. CDR3 nucleotides: TGTGCCAGCAGTGCATGGGCAGGGTTGAAAATCAATCAGCCCCAGCATTTT. The rearrangement joins TRBV6-1 to TRBJ1-5; tentatively, D is TRBD1 (5 bases). This CDR3 contains 17 residues. Germline V CDR1 and CDR2: MNHNS, SASEGT. The germline V and J ends were trimmed by 4 bases and 3 bases, with 19 bases remaining between them.